Listed below are T cell receptor beta chains from one sample, sequenced in a study of T cells in tuberculosis. Using immunoSEQ multiplex PCR, the repertoire was profiled, and TCRdb retains in-frame clones only, with some absent. The sample carries roughly 34,000 clones, about 85% recorded once. The sequencing used PBMCs, collected at tuberculosis diagnosis. These receptors came from an adult with tuberculosis. The conserved cysteine and the conserved F or W are not part of the CDR3 here. A D gene is named only where the DNA matches it firmly.

TRBJ1-2	NA	TRBV5-6	ASSRDRHYT
TRBJ2-1	NA	TRBV7-2	ASSLVASSYNEQF
TRBJ2-7	NA	TRBV4-1	ASSQVPGTYEQY
TRBJ2-3	NA	TRBV13	ASSLGLARDTQY
TRBJ2-3	NA	TRBV7-2	ASSQRVGSTDTQY
TRBJ2-5	TRBD1	TRBV5-1	ASSLEAGGWQETQY
TRBJ2-7	TRBD2	TRBV5-1	ASSRSGRDSYEQY
TRBJ2-7	NA	TRBV7-2	ASSLRIAETTTAVYEQY
TRBJ2-1	NA	TRBV27	ASSLSVGAPVNEQF
TRBJ2-7	NA	TRBV6-8	ASSRLDYRSYEQY
TRBJ1-2	NA	TRBV19	ASSIVHGTYGYT
TRBJ1-1	NA	TRBV5-5	ASSLGANLRNTEAF
TRBJ2-1	NA	TRBV27	ASIAGSSYNEQF
TRBJ2-3	NA	TRBV6-6	ASSSQGHTDTQY
TRBJ1-2	TRBD1	TRBV4-3	ASSQELIRSGGASGYT
TRBJ1-1	TRBD1	TRBV4-1	ASSQDLQGAQNTEAF
TRBJ1-5	NA	TRBV6-1	ASSEIQGNQPQH
TRBJ1-1	NA	TRBV2	ASSEPRGNTEAF
TRBJ1-1	TRBD1	TRBV19	ASSIGQGTEAF
TRBJ2-3	NA	TRBV27	ASSFYPRLTGTDTQY
TRBJ2-1	TRBD2	TRBV5-4	ASSSYGLAGRNEQF
TRBJ1-1	NA	TRBV4-3	ASSQVGRNTEAF
TRBJ1-5	NA	TRBV10-2	ASSAGQLSNQPQH
TRBJ2-3	TRBD2	TRBV5-6	ASSLGWGGLVPDTQY
TRBJ2-1	NA	TRBV28	ASSFPGGLDNEQF
TRBJ1-2	TRBD1	TRBV19	ASSWKFVGQGDGYT
TRBJ2-7	NA	TRBV6-5	AAGIMSYEQY
TRBJ1-2	NA	TRBV7-2	ASSLRQVSIGYT
TRBJ1-5	NA	TRBV19	ASRVQGYSNQPQH
TRBJ2-1	NA	TRBV12-5	TSGLATRGEQF
TRBJ2-1	TRBD2	TRBV6-5	ASNRLAGTYNEQF
TRBJ1-2	NA	TRBV6-5	ASCRSLESYGYT
TRBJ1-4	TRBD1	TRBV6-5	ASSYNLRDRGEKLF
TRBJ2-3	TRBD2	TRBV7-6	ASSLNSGGAQY
TRBJ2-1	TRBD2	TRBV7-3	ASSRLAGVGEQF
TRBJ1-5	TRBD1	TRBV2	ASRGQGGQPQH
TRBJ1-2	NA	TRBV30	AWSQGTNYGYT
TRBJ1-3	NA	TRBV29-1	SGTSGNTIY
TRBJ2-7	TRBD1	TRBV19	ASSLAGGIYEQY
TRBJ2-7	NA	TRBV7-9	ASSLGQRTTPVYEQY
TRBJ2-1	NA	TRBV5-1	ASSLARNEQF
TRBJ1-1	NA	TRBV18	ASSPAGGADTEAF
TRBJ1-6	NA	TRBV10-3	AITSTGAYNSPLH
TRBJ1-1	TRBD1	TRBV5-1	ASSWAGTGGVMNTEAF
TRBJ1-4	NA	TRBV5-1	ASSLRPGEKLF
TRBJ2-2	TRBD2	TRBV7-7	ASSPRTSGRGGGELF
TRBJ2-1	TRBD2	TRBV15	ATSGGGNNEQF
TRBJ1-2	TRBD1	TRBV6-5	ASSYKPGGGYT
TRBJ2-2	TRBD2	TRBV4-1	ASSPESGGGVLNTGELF
TRBJ2-1	TRBD2	TRBV4-3	ASSQAGRALDEQF
TRBJ1-5	NA	TRBV5-6	ASSSTGGIQPQH
TRBJ2-2	NA	TRBV11-2	ASSSHTETTGELF